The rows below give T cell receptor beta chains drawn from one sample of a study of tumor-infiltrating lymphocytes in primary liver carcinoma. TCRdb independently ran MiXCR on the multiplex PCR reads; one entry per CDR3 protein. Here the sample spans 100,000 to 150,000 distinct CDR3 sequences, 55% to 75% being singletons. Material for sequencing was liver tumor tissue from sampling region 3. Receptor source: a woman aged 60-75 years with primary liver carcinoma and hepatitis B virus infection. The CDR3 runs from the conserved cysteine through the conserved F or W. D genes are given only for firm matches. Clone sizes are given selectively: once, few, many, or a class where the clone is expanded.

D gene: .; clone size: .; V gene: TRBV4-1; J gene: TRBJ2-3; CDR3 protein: CTSSQEFLLDTQYF; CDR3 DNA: TGCACCAGCAGCCAAGAATTTTTGCTAGATACGCAGTATTTT
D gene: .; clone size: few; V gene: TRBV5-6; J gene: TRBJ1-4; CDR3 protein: CAGSFRAGEKLFF; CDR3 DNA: TGTGCCGGCAGCTTCCGGGCCGGGGAAAAACTGTTTTTT
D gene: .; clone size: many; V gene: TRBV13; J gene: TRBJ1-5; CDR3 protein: CASSLSNQPQHF; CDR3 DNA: TGTGCCAGCAGCTTAAGCAATCAGCCCCAGCATTTT
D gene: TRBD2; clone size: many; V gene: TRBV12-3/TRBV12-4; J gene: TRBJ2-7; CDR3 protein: CASSILAGLSEQYF; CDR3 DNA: TGTGCCAGCAGTATCTTAGCGGGACTGAGCGAGCAGTACTTC
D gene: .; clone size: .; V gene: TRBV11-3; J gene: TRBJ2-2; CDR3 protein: CTSKRRDRLNTGELFF; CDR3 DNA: TGTACCAGTAAGAGGAGGGACAGACTAAACACCGGGGAGCTGTTTTTT
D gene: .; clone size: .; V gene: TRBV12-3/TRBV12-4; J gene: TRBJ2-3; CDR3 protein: CAGSLLRDSSTDTQYF; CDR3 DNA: TGTGCCGGCAGTTTGCTGAGAGACTCTAGCACAGATACGCAATATTTT
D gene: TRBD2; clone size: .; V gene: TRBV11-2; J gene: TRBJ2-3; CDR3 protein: CESSVERGRLYTQYF; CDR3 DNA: TGTGAAAGCAGCGTCGAGCGGGGCCGACTCTATACGCAGTATTTT
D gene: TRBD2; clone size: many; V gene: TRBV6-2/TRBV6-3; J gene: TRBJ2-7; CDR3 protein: CASRRASGYEQYF; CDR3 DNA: TGTGCCAGCAGGCGGGCTAGCGGGTACGAGCAGTACTTC
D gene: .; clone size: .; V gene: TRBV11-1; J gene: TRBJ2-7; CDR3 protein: CASSFQAVTYKQYF; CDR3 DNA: TGTGCCAGCAGCTTTCAAGCGGTGACCTACAAGCAGTACTTC
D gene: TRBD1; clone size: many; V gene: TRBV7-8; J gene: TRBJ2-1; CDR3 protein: CASSSELQGPWAREQFF; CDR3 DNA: TGTGCCAGCAGCTCCGAATTACAGGGGCCATGGGCCAGGGAGCAGTTCTTC
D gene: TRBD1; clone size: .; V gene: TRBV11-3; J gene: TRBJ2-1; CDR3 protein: CASRPTGVDEQFF; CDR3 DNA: TGTGCCAGCAGGCCGACAGGGGTGGATGAGCAGTTCTTC
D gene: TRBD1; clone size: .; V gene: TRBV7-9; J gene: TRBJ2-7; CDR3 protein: CASSLDGGRQGRYF; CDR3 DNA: TGTGCTAGCAGCTTAGATGGGGGAAGACAGGGAAGATACTTC
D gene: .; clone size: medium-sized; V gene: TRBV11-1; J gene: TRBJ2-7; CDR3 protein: CASSSSAYEQYF; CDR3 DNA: TGTGCCAGCAGCTCAAGCGCTTACGAGCAGTACTTC
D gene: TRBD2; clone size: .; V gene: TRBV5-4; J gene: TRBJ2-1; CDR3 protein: CASSHVGGSSYNEQFF; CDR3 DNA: TGTGCAAGCAGCCACGTGGGCGGGAGCTCCTACAATGAGCAGTTCTTC
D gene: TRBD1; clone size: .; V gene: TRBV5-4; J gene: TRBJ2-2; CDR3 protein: CASSSTGTVDSGGELFF; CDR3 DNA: TGTGCTAGCAGTTCCACCGGGACAGTGGACTCGGGCGGGGAGCTGTTTTTT
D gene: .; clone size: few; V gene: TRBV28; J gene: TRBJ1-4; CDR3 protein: CASSPQGGNEKLFF; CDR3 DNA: TGTGCCAGCAGCCCCCAGGGAGGTAATGAAAAACTGTTTTTT
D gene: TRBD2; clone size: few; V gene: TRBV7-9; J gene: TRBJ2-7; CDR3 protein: CASRPSGPSYEQYF; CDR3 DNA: TGTGCCAGCAGGCCTAGCGGGCCCTCCTACGAGCAGTACTTC
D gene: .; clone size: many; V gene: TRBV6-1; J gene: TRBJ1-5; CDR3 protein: CASSERPGVSNQPQHF; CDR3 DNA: TGTGCCAGCAGTGAACGTCCGGGGGTAAGCAATCAGCCCCAGCATTTT
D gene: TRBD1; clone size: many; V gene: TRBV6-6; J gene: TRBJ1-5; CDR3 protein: CASSFRQGSNQPQHF; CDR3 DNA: TGTGCCAGCAGTTTCAGACAGGGCAGCAATCAGCCCCAGCATTTT
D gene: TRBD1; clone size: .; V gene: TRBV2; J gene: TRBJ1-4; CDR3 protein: CPSSGGTALEKLFF; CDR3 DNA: TGTCCCAGCAGTGGTGGGACAGCGCTTGAAAAACTGTTTTTT
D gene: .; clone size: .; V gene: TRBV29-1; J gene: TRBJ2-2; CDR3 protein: CSVEPDTRELFF; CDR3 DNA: TGCAGCGTTGAGCCGGATACGAGGGAGCTGTTTTTT
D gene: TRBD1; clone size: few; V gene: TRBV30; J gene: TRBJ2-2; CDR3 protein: CALGSRQGLSPRPNTGELFF; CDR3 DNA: TGTGCCCTCGGTAGCCGACAGGGTCTAAGTCCTCGGCCGAACACCGGGGAGCTGTTTTTT
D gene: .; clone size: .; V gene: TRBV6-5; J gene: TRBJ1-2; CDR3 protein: CANSSKMGSAYGYTF; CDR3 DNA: TGTGCCAACAGTTCCAAGATGGGGTCGGCTTATGGCTACACCTTC
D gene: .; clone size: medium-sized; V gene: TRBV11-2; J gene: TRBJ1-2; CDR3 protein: CASDQAGSYGYTF; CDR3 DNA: TGTGCCAGCGATCAGGCAGGATCGTATGGCTACACCTTC
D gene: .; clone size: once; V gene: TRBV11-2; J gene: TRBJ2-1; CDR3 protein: CASVLEGGSIGEQFF; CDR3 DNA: TGCGCCAGCGTCTTAGAGGGAGGAAGTATCGGTGAGCAGTTCTTC
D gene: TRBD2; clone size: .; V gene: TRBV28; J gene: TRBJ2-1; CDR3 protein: CASSSPVATSGSYNEQFF; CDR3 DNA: TGTGCCAGCAGTTCACCTGTGGCTACTAGCGGGAGCTACAATGAGCAGTTCTTC
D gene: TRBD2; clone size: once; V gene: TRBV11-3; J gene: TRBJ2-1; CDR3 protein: CASGLDPSGAYNEQFF; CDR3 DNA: TGTGCCAGCGGCTTAGACCCTAGCGGAGCCTACAATGAGCAGTTTTTC
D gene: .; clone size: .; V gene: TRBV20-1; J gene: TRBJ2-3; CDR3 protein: CIAKVGEGTDTQYF; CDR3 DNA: TGCATTGCAAAAGTGGGGGAGGGCACAGATACGCAGTATTTT
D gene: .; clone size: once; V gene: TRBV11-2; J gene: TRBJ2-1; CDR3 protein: CASSIGGGDYNEQFF; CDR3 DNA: TGTGCCAGCAGCATTGGGGGCGGAGATTACAATGAGCAGTTCTTC
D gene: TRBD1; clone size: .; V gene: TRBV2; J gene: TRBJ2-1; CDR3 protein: CASSLQGALYEQFF; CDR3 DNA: TGTGCCAGCAGTTTACAGGGGGCTCTGTATGAGCAGTTCTTC